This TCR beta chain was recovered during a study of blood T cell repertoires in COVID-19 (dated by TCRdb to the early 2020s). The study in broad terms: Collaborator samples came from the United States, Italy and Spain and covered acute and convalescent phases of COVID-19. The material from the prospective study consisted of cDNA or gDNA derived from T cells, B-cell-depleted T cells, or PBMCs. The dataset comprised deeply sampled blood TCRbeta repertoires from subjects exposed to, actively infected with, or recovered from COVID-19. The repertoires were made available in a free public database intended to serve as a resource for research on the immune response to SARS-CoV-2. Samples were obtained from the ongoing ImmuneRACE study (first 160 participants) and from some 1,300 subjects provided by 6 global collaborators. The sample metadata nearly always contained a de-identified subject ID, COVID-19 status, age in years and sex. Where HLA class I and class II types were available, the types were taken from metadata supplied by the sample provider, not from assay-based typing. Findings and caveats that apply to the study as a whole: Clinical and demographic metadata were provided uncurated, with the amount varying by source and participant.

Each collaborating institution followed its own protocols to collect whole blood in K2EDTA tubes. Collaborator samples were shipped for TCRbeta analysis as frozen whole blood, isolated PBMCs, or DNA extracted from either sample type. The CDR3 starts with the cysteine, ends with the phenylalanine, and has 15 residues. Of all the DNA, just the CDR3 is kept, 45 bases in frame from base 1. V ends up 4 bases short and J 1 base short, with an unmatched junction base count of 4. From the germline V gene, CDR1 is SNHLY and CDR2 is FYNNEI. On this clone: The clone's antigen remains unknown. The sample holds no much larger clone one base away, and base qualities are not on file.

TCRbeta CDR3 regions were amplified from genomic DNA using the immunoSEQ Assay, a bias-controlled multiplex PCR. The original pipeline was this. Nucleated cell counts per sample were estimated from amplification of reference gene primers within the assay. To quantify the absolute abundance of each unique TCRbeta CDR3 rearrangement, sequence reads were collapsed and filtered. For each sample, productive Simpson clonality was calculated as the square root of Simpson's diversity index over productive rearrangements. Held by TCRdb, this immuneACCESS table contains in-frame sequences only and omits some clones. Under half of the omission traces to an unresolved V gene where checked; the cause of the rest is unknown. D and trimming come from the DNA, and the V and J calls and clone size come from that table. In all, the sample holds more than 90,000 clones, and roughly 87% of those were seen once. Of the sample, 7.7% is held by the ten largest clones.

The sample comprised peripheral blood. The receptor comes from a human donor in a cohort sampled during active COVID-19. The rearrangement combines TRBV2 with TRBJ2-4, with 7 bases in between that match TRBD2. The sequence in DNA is TGTGCCAGCAGTGTGGCGGGGGTGGCCAAAAACATTCAGTACTTC. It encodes CASSVAGVAKNIQYF.